The rows below give T cell receptor beta chains drawn from one sample of a study of CD8 T cells in ankylosing spondylitis. TCRdb re-analysed the 5' RACE reads in MiXCR, keeping a single row per CDR3 protein. The sample includes approximately 140,000 distinct CDR3 sequences, approximately 9.7% of them seen just once. Sequencing input: blood, either unsorted or a sorted T cell fraction (not recorded which). The receptor set was obtained from a male donor with ankylosing spondylitis or in good health (not recorded which). CDR3s include the opening cysteine and the closing phenylalanine or tryptophan. The order of the fields is CDR3 protein, CDR3 DNA, D gene, J gene, V gene, clone size. A D gene is named only where the DNA matches it firmly. Clone sizes are given selectively: once, few, many, or a class where the clone is expanded.

CDR3aa: CASSYLAGVIGELFF
CDR3nt: TGTGCCAGCAGTTACTTAGCGGGAGTTATCGGGGAGCTGTTTTTT
d_gene: TRBD2
j_gene: TRBJ2-2
v_gene: TRBV6-5
abundance: NA

CDR3aa: CASSLSSLTGQETQYF
CDR3nt: TGTGCCAGCAGTTTATCTTCGTTGACAGGTCAAGAGACCCAGTACTTC
d_gene: NA
j_gene: TRBJ2-5
v_gene: TRBV12-3/TRBV12-4
abundance: many

CDR3aa: CASSPIPTGTNEQFF
CDR3nt: TGTGCCAGCAGCCCCATCCCGACAGGGACCAATGAGCAGTTCTTC
d_gene: TRBD1
j_gene: TRBJ2-1
v_gene: TRBV7-2
abundance: many

CDR3aa: CASSLSTSGETGELFF
CDR3nt: TGCGCCAGCAGCTTATCGACTAGCGGGGAAACCGGGGAGCTGTTTTTT
d_gene: TRBD2
j_gene: TRBJ2-2
v_gene: TRBV5-1
abundance: few

CDR3aa: CASSFSGGHGELFF
CDR3nt: TGTGCCAGCAGCTTCTCGGGTGGGCACGGGGAGCTGTTTTTT
d_gene: NA
j_gene: TRBJ2-2
v_gene: TRBV7-3
abundance: NA

CDR3aa: CASSIAGGSYEQFF
CDR3nt: TGTGCCAGCAGCATTGCGGGAGGGTCTTATGAGCAGTTCTTC
d_gene: TRBD2
j_gene: TRBJ2-1
v_gene: TRBV5-4
abundance: NA

CDR3aa: CSVMSWETQYF
CDR3nt: TGCAGCGTGATGAGTTGGGAGACCCAGTACTTC
d_gene: NA
j_gene: TRBJ2-5
v_gene: TRBV29-1
abundance: many

CDR3aa: CASSPTGTGYNSPLHF
CDR3nt: TGTGCCAGCTCACCAACCGGGACAGGATATAATTCACCCCTCCACTTT
d_gene: TRBD1
j_gene: TRBJ1-6
v_gene: TRBV18
abundance: few

CDR3aa: CSAREGQSVFEQYF
CDR3nt: TGCAGTGCTAGAGAAGGACAGTCGGTGTTTGAGCAGTACTTC
d_gene: NA
j_gene: TRBJ2-7
v_gene: TRBV20-1
abundance: NA

CDR3aa: CSASQEETQYF
CDR3nt: TGCAGTGCTAGTCAGGAAGAGACCCAGTACTTC
d_gene: NA
j_gene: TRBJ2-5
v_gene: TRBV20-1
abundance: many

CDR3aa: CASSRGGYEQYF
CDR3nt: TGTGCCAGCAGCAGAGGGGGCTACGAGCAGTACTTC
d_gene: NA
j_gene: TRBJ2-7
v_gene: TRBV7-2
abundance: NA

CDR3aa: CASSSRRDGNTIYF
CDR3nt: TGTGCCAGCAGCTCACGGCGGGATGGAAACACCATATATTTT
d_gene: NA
j_gene: TRBJ1-3
v_gene: TRBV7-6
abundance: few

CDR3aa: CASSPIHGAEKLFF
CDR3nt: TGTGCCAGTAGTCCCATACATGGGGCTGAAAAACTGTTTTTT
d_gene: NA
j_gene: TRBJ1-4
v_gene: TRBV19
abundance: few

CDR3aa: CASSRRLQGGYNSSLHF
CDR3nt: TGCGCCAGCAGCCGACGCCTCCAGGGAGGCTATAATTCATCCCTCCACTTT
d_gene: NA
j_gene: TRBJ1-6
v_gene: TRBV4-3
abundance: few

CDR3aa: CSARDRRGDGYTF
CDR3nt: TGCAGTGCTAGAGATCGTCGGGGCGACGGCTACACCTTC
d_gene: NA
j_gene: TRBJ1-2
v_gene: TRBV20-1
abundance: many